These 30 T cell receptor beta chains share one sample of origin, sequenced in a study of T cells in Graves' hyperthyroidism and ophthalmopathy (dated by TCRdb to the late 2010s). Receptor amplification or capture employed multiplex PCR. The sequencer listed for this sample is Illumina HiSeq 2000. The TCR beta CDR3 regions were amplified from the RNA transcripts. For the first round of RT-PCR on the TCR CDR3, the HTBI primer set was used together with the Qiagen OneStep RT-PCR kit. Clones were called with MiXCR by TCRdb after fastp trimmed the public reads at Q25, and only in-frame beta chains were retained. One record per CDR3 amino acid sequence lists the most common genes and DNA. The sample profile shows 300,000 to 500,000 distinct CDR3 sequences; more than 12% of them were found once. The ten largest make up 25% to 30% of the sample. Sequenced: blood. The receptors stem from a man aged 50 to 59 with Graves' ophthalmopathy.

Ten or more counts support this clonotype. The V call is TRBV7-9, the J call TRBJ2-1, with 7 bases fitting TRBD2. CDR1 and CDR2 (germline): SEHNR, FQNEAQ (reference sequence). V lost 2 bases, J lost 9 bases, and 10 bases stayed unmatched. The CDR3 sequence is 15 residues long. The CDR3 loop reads CASSLLRESSGEQFF. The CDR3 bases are TGTGCCAGCAGCTTATTGCGGGAGTCAAGCGGTGAGCAGTTCTTC.

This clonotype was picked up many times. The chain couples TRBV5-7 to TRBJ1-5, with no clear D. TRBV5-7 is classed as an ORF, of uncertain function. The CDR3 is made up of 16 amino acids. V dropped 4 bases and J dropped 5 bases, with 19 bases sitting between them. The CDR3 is CASSGPGPVGHQPQHF. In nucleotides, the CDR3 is TGTGCCAGCAGCGGGCCGGGCCCGGTTGGCCATCAGCCCCAGCATTTT.

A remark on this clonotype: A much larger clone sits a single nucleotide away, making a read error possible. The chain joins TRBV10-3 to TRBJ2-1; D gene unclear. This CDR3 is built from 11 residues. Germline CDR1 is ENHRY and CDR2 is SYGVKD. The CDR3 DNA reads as TGTGCCATCATGACGTTCAATGAGCAGCTCTTC. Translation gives CAIMTFNEQLF.

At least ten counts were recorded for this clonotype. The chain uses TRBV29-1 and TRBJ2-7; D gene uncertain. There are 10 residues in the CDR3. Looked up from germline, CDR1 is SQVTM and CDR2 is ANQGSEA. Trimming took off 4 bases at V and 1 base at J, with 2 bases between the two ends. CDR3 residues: CSVASYEQYF. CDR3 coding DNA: TGCAGCGTTGCTTCCTACGAGCAGTACTTC.

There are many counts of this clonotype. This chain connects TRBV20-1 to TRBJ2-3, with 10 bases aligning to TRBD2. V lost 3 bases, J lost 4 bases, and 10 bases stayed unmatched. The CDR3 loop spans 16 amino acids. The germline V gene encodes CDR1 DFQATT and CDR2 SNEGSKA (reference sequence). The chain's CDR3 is CSASPASGSTADTQYF. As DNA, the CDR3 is TGCAGTGCTAGCCCCGCTAGCGGGAGTACCGCAGATACGCAGTATTTT.

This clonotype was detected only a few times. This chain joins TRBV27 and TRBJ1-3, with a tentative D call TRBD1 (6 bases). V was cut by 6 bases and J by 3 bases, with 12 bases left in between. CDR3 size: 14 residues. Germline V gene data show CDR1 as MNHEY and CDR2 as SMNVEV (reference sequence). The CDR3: CASSDTGNGNTIYF. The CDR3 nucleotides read TGTGCCAGCAGCGATACAGGGAATGGAAACACCATATATTTT.

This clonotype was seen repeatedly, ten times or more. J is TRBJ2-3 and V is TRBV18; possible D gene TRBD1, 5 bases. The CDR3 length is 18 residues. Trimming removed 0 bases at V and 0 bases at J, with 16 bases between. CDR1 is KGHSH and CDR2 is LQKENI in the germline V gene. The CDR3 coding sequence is TGTGCCAGCTCACCACCGAGGTCGCAGGACACTAGCACAGATACGCAGTATTTT. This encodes CASSPPRSQDTSTDTQYF.

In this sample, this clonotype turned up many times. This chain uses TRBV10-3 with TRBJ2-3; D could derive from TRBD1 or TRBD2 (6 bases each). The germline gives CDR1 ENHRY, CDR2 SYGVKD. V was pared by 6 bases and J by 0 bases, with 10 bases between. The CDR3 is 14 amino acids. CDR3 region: CAIRQGLSTDTQYF. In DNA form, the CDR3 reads TGTGCCATCAGACAGGGACTGAGCACAGATACGCAGTATTTT.

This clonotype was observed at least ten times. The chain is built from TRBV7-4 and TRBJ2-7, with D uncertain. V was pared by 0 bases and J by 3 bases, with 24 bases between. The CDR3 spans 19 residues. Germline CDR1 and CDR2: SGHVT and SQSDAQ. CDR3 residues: CASSLAEPQPRVSDYEQYF. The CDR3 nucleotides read TGTGCCAGCAGCTTAGCGGAGCCCCAACCCCGGGTTTCCGACTACGAGCAGTACTTC. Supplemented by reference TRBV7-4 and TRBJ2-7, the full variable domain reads GAGVSQSPRYKVAKRGRDVALRCDSISGHVTLYWYRQTLGQGSEVLTYSQSDAQRDKSGRPSGRFSAERPERSVSTLKIQRTEQGDSAVYLCASSLAEPQPRVSDYEQYFGPGTRLTVT.

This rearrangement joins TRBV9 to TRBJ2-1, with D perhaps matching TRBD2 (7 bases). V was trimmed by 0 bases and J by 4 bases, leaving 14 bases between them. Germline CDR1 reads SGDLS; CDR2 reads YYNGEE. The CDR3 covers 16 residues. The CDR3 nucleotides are TGTGCCAGCAGCGTAGGATTCGCGGGGGCGTACAATGAGCAGTTCTTC. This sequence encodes CASSVGFAGAYNEQFF.

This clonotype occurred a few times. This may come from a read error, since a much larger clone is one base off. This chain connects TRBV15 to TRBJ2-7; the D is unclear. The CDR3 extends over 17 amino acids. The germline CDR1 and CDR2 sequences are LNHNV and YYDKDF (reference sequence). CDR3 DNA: TGTGCCACCGGCAGAGCGCTTAGCAGGAGCCAGTCCTACGAGCAGTACTTC. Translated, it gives CATGRALSRSQSYEQYF.

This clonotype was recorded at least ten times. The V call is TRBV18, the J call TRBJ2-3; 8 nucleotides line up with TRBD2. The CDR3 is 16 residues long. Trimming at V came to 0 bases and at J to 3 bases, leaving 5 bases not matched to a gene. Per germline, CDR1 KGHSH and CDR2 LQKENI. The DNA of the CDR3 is TGTGCCAGCTCACCACCGAGGGCTAGCGGGACAGATACGCAGTATTTT. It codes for CASSPPRASGTDTQYF.

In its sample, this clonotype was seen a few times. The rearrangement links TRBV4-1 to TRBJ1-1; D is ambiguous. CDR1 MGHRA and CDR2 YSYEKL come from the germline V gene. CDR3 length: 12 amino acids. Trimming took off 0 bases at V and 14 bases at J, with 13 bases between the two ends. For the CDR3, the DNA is TGCGCCAGCAGCCAAGATACCGGCCGCAGCTTCTTT. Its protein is CASSQDTGRSFF.

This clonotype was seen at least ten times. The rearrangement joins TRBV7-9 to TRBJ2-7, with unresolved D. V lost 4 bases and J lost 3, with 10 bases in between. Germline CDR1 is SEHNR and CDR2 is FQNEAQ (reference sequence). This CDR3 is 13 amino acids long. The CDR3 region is CASSSVTGYEQYF. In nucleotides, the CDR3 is TGTGCCAGCAGCTCGGTCACGGGCTACGAGCAGTACTTC.

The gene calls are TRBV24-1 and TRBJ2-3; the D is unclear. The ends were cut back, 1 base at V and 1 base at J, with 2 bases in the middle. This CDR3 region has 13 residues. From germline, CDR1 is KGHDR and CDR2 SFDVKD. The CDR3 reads CATSDFGTDTQYF. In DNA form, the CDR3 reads TGTGCCACCAGTGATTTCGGCACAGATACGCAGTATTTT.

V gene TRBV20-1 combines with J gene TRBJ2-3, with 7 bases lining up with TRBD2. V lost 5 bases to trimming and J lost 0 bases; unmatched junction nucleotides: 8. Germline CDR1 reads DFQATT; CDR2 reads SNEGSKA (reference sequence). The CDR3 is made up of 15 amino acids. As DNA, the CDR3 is TGCAGTGCTCCCTGGAAGCGGGAAAGCACAGATACGCAGTATTTT. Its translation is CSAPWKRESTDTQYF.

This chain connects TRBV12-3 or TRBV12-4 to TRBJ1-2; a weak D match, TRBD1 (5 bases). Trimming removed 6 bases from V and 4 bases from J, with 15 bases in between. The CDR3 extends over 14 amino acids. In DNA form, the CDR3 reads TGTGCCAGCAGACCAGAGGCCGGGGGCTATGGCTACACCTTC. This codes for CASRPEAGGYGYTF.

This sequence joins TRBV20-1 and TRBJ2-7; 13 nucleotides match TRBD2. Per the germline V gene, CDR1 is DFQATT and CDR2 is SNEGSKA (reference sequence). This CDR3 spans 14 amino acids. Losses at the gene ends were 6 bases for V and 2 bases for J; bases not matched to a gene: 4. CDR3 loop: CSAPGLAGTYEQYF. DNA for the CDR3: TGCAGTGCGCCGGGACTAGCGGGAACCTACGAGCAGTACTTC.

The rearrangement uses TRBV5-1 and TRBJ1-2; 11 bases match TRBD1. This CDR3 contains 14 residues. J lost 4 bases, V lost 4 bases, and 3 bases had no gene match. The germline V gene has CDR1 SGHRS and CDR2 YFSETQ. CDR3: CASSRTGGVYGYTF. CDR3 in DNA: TGCGCCAGCAGCCGGACAGGGGGCGTCTATGGCTACACCTTC.

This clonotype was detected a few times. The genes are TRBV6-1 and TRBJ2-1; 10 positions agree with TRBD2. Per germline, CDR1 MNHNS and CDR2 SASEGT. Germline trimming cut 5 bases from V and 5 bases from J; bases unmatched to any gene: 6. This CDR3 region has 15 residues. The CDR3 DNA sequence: TGTGCCAGCAGTTTTAATAGCGGGGGGAACAATGAGCAGTTCTTC. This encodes CASSFNSGGNNEQFF.

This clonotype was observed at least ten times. CDR3 coding DNA: TGCAGTGCCGGGACCGGGACAGAGATTCAAGAGACCCAGTACTTC. Its protein product is CSAGTGTEIQETQYF. The V call is TRBV20-1, the J call TRBJ2-5; 7 nucleotides agree with TRBD1. The CDR3 loop spans 15 amino acids. Losses at the gene ends were 6 bases for V and 2 bases for J; bases not matched to a gene: 12. Germline V CDR1 and CDR2: DFQATT, SNEGSKA (reference sequence).

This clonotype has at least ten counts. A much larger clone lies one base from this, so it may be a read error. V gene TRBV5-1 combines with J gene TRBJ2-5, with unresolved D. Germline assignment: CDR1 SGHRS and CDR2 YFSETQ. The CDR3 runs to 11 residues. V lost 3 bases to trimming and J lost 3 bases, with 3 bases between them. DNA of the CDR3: TGCGCCAGCAGCTCCAAAGAGACCCAGTACTTC. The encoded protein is CASSSKETQYF.

The CDR3 region is CSASLGRERAGELFF. CDR3 DNA: TGCAGTGCCTCCCTGGGGCGGGAGAGGGCCGGGGAGCTGTTTTTT. This chain connects TRBV20-1 to TRBJ2-2; TRBD2 matches at 7 bases. Losses at the gene ends were 6 bases for V and 6 bases for J; bases not matched to a gene: 13. Germline V lookup: CDR1 DFQATT, CDR2 SNEGSKA (reference sequence). The CDR3 extends over 15 amino acids.

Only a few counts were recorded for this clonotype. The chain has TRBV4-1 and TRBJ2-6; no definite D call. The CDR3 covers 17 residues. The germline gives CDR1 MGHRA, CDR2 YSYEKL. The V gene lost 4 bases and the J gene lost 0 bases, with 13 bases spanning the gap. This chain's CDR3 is CASSPPATGSGANVLTF. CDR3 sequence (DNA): TGCGCCAGCAGCCCACCCGCGACCGGCTCTGGGGCCAACGTCCTGACTTTC.

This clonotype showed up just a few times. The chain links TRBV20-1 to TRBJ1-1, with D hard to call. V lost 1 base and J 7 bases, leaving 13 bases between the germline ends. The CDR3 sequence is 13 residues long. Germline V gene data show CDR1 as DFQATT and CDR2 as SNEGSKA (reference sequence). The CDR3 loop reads CSARVQSAGEAFF. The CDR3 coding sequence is TGCAGTGCTAGAGTTCAGTCGGCGGGTGAAGCTTTCTTT.

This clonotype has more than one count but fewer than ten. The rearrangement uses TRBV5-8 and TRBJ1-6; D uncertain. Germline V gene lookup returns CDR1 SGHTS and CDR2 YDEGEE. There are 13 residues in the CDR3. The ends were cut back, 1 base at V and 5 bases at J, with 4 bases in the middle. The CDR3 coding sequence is TGTGCCAGCAGCTTGCCAGATAATTCACCCCTCCACTTT. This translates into CASSLPDNSPLHF.

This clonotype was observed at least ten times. CDR3 region: CASSVSYEQYF. In nucleotides, the CDR3 is TGTGCCAGCAGTGTTAGCTACGAGCAGTACTTC. This rearrangement joins TRBV2 to TRBJ2-7; D is ambiguous. Trimming stripped 4 bases from V and 3 bases from J, with 4 bases between. The CDR3 contains 11 residues. CDR1 and CDR2 (germline): SNHLY, FYNNEI.

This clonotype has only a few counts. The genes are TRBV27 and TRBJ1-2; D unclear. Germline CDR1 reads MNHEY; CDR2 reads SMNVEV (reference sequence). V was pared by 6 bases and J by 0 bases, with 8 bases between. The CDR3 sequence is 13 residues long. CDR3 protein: CASRAPSNYGYTF. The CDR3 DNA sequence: TGTGCCAGCAGAGCCCCTTCTAACTATGGCTACACCTTC.

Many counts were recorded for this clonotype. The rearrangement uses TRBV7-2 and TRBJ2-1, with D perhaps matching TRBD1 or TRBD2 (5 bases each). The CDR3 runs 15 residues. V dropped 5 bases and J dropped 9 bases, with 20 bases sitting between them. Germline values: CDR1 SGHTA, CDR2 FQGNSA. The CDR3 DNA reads TGTGCCAGCAGCCCCAGTGGGGCTAGCTCGGGTGAGCAGTTCTTC. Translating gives CASSPSGASSGEQFF.

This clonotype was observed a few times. The CDR3 region is CSARGVVYNEQFF. The CDR3 region has the DNA TGCAGTGCTAGGGGGGTCGTCTACAATGAGCAGTTCTTC. The rearrangement joins TRBV20-1 to TRBJ2-1; D is perhaps TRBD1 or TRBD2 (5 bases each). This CDR3 has 13 residues. The V end lost 3 bases, the J end lost 3 bases, and 9 bases lay between the germline ends. The V gene's germline CDR1 is DFQATT and CDR2 SNEGSKA (reference sequence).